This TCR beta chain was identified in a study of cytomegalovirus exposure and HLA in healthy donors. Germline V gene lookup returns CDR1 SEHNR and CDR2 FQNEAQ (reference sequence). Trimming cost V 5 bases and J 0 bases; bases outside gene matches: 10. This CDR3 comprises 17 residues. Whereas donors were nominally healthy upon sampling, unrecorded immune exposures were probable. A note on this clone: Antigen unknown.

60 Vbeta and 13 Jbeta primers were used in PCR. Clones were read by immunoSEQ multiplex PCR, and TCRdb kept only the in-frame ones, dropping some. The repertoire has about 180,000 clones, more than 65% of them found once; the top ten carry under 1.5%. Study observations and caveats: There was a cluster of highly shared sequence variants that was likely a sequencing artifact. The authors enumerated around 150 TCR beta chains as linked to cytomegalovirus.

This receptor was identified in a man aged 30 to 39 in good health and CMV-seronegative. Sequences were obtained from PBMCs. The genes are TRBV7-9 and TRBJ1-3; the match to TRBD1 covers 7 bases. CDR3 sequence (DNA): TGTGCCAGCAGCCGCGCCGGACAGGTCGCCTCTGGAAACACCATATATTTT. Its protein product is CASSRAGQVASGNTIYF.